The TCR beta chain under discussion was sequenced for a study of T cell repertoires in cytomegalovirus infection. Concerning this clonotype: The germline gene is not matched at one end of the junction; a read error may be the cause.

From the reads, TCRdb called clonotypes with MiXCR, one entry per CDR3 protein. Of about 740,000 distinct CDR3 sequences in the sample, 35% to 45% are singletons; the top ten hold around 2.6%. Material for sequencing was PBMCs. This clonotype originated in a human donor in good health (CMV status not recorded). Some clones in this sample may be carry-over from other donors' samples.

DNA of the CDR3: TGTGCCAGCAGGTCCACAGGGGGCGCCTACAATGATCAGTTCTTC. Protein: CASRSTGGAYNDQFF. The rearrangement joins TRBV6-1 to TRBJ2-1, with 9 bases identical to TRBD1. The CDR3 is 15 residues long. Germline V lookup: CDR1 MNHNS, CDR2 SASEGT.